This paragraph covers one TCR beta chain sequence. The antigen is not known. Sequencing was performed with immunoSEQ multiplex PCR; in TCRdb, only in-frame clones are kept and a portion is missing. In the table there are some 80,000 clones, 86% of which are singletons. The data were taken from a study of T cell responses to AZD1222 COVID-19 vaccine. Findings of the study overall: Clonal diversity may have been underestimated in mostly white British donors. With two AZD1222 doses given, Spike-specific TCR breadth and depth both rose. In the spike-specific TCR repertoire, nearly half reportedly target unmutated variant regions.

Germline values: CDR1 LNHNV, CDR2 YYDKDF (reference sequence). The junction had 19 bases not matched to a gene; V was cut back by 8 bases and J by 5 bases. The CDR3 extends over 18 amino acids. This chain connects TRBV15 to TRBJ2-5, with 11 bases matching TRBD2. The sequence derives from an adult in good health. Here the sequenced sample was peripheral blood, taken on day 0 of AZD1222 vaccination. In DNA form, the CDR3 reads TGTGCCACCGTACCCAATAGCGGGGGGGCACGGATCAAGGAGACCCAGTACTTC. Protein sequence: CATVPNSGGARIKETQYF.